This T cell receptor beta chain appears in the sequencing data of a study of cytomegalovirus exposure and HLA in healthy donors. Losses at the gene ends were 0 bases for V and 5 bases for J; bases not matched to a gene: 5. This CDR3 has 16 residues. Germline loops: CDR1 MNHEY, CDR2 SVGAGI. PCR used 60 Vbeta primers and 13 Jbeta primers. Repertoires were generated with immunoSEQ multiplex PCR, while TCRdb's copy carries only in-frame clones and drops some. The sample lists fewer than 250,000 clones; roughly 83% were seen once. For this clone: Its antigen is as yet unknown.

Overall study findings and caveats: Later work found that TCR association rates differed between HLA loci; DRB1 had the most and HLA-C the fewest. The authors assumed roughly uniform sequencing depth across donors for presence/absence analyses. Prediction of most subjects' HLA-A and HLA-B alleles by TCR beta sequences was reportedly accurate. Using the classifier, cytomegalovirus status was reportedly diagnosed with high specificity and sensitivity.

This receptor was obtained from a male donor in good health and CMV-seropositive. The rearrangement joins TRBV6-5 to TRBJ2-2; TRBD2 agrees at 8 bases. The sequenced sample consisted of PBMCs. The CDR3 nucleotides read TGTGCCAGCAGTTACTCGACTCAGCGGGGGACCGGGGAGCTGTTTTTT. Its protein is CASSYSTQRGTGELFF.